The 23 T cell receptor beta chains reported below all come from one sample, sequenced in a study of early T cells in non-severe SARS-CoV-2 infection. TCRdb called the 5' RACE reads again in MiXCR, with one record for every CDR3 protein. Here the sample spans 55,000 to 80,000 distinct CDR3 sequences, roughly 12% being singletons. The material sequenced was whole blood, taken at baseline. These receptors all stem from an adult who was a healthcare worker with PCR-confirmed SARS-CoV-2 infection or an uninfected control (not recorded which).

This clonotype was seen more than once but under ten times. This chain uses TRBV7-8 with TRBJ2-3; D is ambiguous. The V gene's germline CDR1 is SGHVS and CDR2 FQNEAQ. Trimming took off 2 bases at V and 2 bases at J, with 17 bases between the two ends. The CDR3 length is 17 residues. CDR3 DNA: TGTGCCAGCAGCTTATTTTCTACCGGCGGCTACACAGATACGCAGTATTTT. Protein sequence: CASSLFSTGGYTDTQYF.

The V and J genes are TRBV29-1 and TRBJ2-3; 7 bases agree with TRBD1. Germline V gene data show CDR1 as SQVTM and CDR2 as ANQGSEA. V gave up 7 bases and J gave up 0 bases; unmatched junction bases: 7. The CDR3 loop spans 14 amino acids. The CDR3 protein is CSETGAASTDTQYF. CDR3 DNA sequence: TGCAGCGAAACAGGGGCAGCTAGCACAGATACGCAGTATTTT.

The chain joins TRBV20-1 to TRBJ1-2; no firm D call. The CDR3 has 14 amino acids. Per germline, CDR1 DFQATT and CDR2 SNEGSKA (reference sequence). The V gene lost 0 bases and the J gene lost 4 bases, with 12 bases spanning the gap. In DNA, the CDR3 is TGCAGTGCTAGAGATAAGGCAGATATCTATGGCTACACCTTC. Translation: CSARDKADIYGYTF.

This clonotype was detected ten times or more. The rearrangement links TRBV28 to TRBJ1-2; TRBD1 agrees at 8 bases. Per the germline V gene, CDR1 is MDHEN and CDR2 is SYDVKM. There are 17 residues in the CDR3. The junction had 16 bases not matched to a gene; V was cut back by 5 bases and J by 5 bases. The CDR3 here is CASSQPRGQGEEYGYTF. The CDR3 nucleotides read TGTGCCAGCAGTCAACCGCGAGGACAGGGAGAGGAATATGGCTACACCTTC.

The V and J genes are TRBV19 and TRBJ2-7; no definite D call. The CDR3 has 13 residues. V was shortened by 7 bases and J by 4 bases, with 14 bases between the two germline ends. Per germline, CDR1 LNHDA and CDR2 SQIVND (reference sequence). The CDR3 loop is CASMNTNSYEQYF. CDR3 in DNA: TGTGCCAGTATGAACACAAACTCTTACGAGCAGTACTTC.

Many counts were recorded for this clonotype. This chain joins TRBV6-2 or TRBV6-3 and TRBJ2-7; no clear D gene. The CDR3 totals 15 residues. Trimming took 6 bases from V and 2 from J, leaving 17 bases between them. Germline CDR1 is MNHEY and CDR2 is SVGEGT. CDR3 in amino acids: CASSRSMWPPYEQYF. CDR3 sequence (DNA): TGTGCCAGCAGCCGGTCTATGTGGCCTCCCTACGAGCAGTACTTC.

This clonotype was counted many times. The rearrangement joins TRBV10-3 to TRBJ1-1; D might be TRBD1 (6 bases). CDR1 is ENHRY and CDR2 is SYGVKD in the germline V gene. The CDR3 runs to 16 residues. V gave up 5 bases and J gave up 6 bases, with 22 bases separating them. CDR3 bases: TGTGCCATCAGTCCTCGGCTGGCTTCTGGGGGCCCTGAAGCTTTCTTT. This encodes CAISPRLASGGPEAFF.

This chain connects TRBV18 to TRBJ1-1; no clear D. The CDR3 length is 12 residues. Germline CDR1 is KGHSH and CDR2 is LQKENI. Deletions cut 3 bases from V and 1 base from J, with 3 bases between. The CDR3 spells CASSPTNTEAFF. The CDR3, as DNA: TGTGCCAGCTCACCGACGAACACTGAAGCTTTCTTT.

This clonotype appeared many times. V gene TRBV21-1 combines with J gene TRBJ2-1; the tabulated D call, TRBD2, remains unverified against the DNA. TRBV21-1 is tagged as a pseudogene. This CDR3 spans 15 amino acids. The CDR3 DNA follows: TGTGCCAGCAGCGCCCAGCGGGAGCACTACAATGAGCAGTTCTTC. Residues: CASSAQREHYNEQFF.

This chain joins TRBV27 and TRBJ2-3, with TRBD2 as a possible D gene (6 bases). This CDR3 has 18 residues. The germline gives CDR1 MNHEY, CDR2 SMNVEV (reference sequence). V lost 4 bases to trimming and J lost 0 bases, with 20 bases between them. The CDR3 spells CASSYRFPAGTSTDTQYF. DNA for the CDR3: TGTGCCAGCAGTTATCGGTTTCCAGCGGGTACTAGCACAGATACGCAGTATTTT.

V gene TRBV2 combines with J gene TRBJ2-2; D possibly corresponds to TRBD1 (5 bases). The V and J ends lost 4 bases and 8 bases respectively, with 17 bases between them. CDR3 size: 15 residues. Germline V CDR1 and CDR2: SNHLY, FYNNEI. The CDR3 nucleotides read TGTGCCAGCAGTGTCAGGGCTAGTATTATAGGGGAGCTGTTTTTT. Translation gives CASSVRASIIGELFF.

The chain employs TRBV6-2 or TRBV6-3 and TRBJ2-5; possibly TRBD2 for D (7 bases). The germline CDR1 and CDR2 sequences are MNHEY and SVGEGT. The CDR3 is made up of 18 amino acids. V lost 2 bases and J lost 0, with 19 bases in between. The CDR3 protein is CASSYGGAGTTYQETQYF. The CDR3 DNA reads as TGTGCCAGCAGTTACGGGGGGGCCGGGACAACGTACCAAGAGACCCAGTACTTC.

V gene TRBV19 combines with J gene TRBJ2-6; tentatively, D is TRBD1 (5 bases). This CDR3 contains 18 residues. CDR1 is LNHDA and CDR2 is SQIVND in the germline V gene (reference sequence). Trimming left V 9 bases short and J 1 base short, with 22 bases between. CDR3 sequence: CASAETELIYSGANVLTF. As DNA, the CDR3 is TGTGCCAGCGCCGAGACAGAGCTAATTTATTCTGGGGCCAACGTCCTGACTTTC.

This clonotype was observed a handful of times. V is TRBV10-3 and J is TRBJ2-3, with TRBD1 matching over 10 bases. J gave up 6 bases and V 7 bases, and 7 bases lay outside the gene matches. Germline V gene sequence: CDR1 ENHRY, CDR2 SYGVKD. The CDR3 is 14 residues long. CDR3 bases: TGTGCCATCACAGGACAGGGGGTAGAGGATACGCAGTATTTT. Amino acids: CAITGQGVEDTQYF.

This clonotype was seen ten or more times. The chain combines TRBV7-6 with TRBJ2-1; TRBD2 matches at 13 bases. The CDR3 is 15 residues long. After removal of 4 bases from V and 4 bases from J, the junction contained 1 base not matched to a gene. Germline CDR1 and CDR2: SGHVS and FNYEAQ. CDR3 region: CASSWTSGGYNEQFF. The CDR3 region has the DNA TGTGCCAGCAGCTGGACTAGCGGGGGATACAATGAGCAGTTCTTC.

By share, this clonotype ranks as medium-sized (0.01 to 0.1%). V and J are TRBV5-1 and TRBJ1-2, with TRBD1 matching 8 bases. The germline V gene has CDR1 SGHRS and CDR2 YFSETQ. The CDR3 is made up of 15 amino acids. The junction had 6 bases not matched to a gene; V was cut back by 3 bases and J by 2 bases. This CDR3 is CASSSQGARNYGYTF. In DNA, the CDR3 is TGCGCCAGCAGCTCCCAGGGGGCGCGGAACTATGGCTACACCTTC. The full variable domain, completed using reference TRBV5-1 and TRBJ1-2, is KAGVTQTPRYLIKTRGQQVTLSCSPISGHRSVSWYQQTPGQGLQFLFEYFSETQRNKGNFPGRFSGRQFSNSRSEMNVSTLELGDSALYLCASSSQGARNYGYTFGSGTRLTVV.

The V and J genes are TRBV5-8 and TRBJ1-3, with a weak D call TRBD1 (5 bases). Germline V CDR1 and CDR2: SGHTS, YDEGEE. V gave up 4 bases and J gave up 0 bases, with 11 bases separating them. This CDR3 comprises 15 residues. CDR3 region: CASSPDTSSGNTIYF. The CDR3 bases are TGTGCCAGCAGCCCGGACACCAGCTCTGGAAACACCATATATTTT.

This clonotype was recorded at least ten times. V and J are TRBV20-1 and TRBJ1-4; TRBD1 matches 7 bases. The CDR3 loop spans 14 amino acids. V was pared by 2 bases and J by 5 bases, with 5 bases of the junction left unmatched. The germline CDR1 and CDR2 sequences are DFQATT and SNEGSKA (reference sequence). The CDR3 is CSARHPGGNEKLFF. The CDR3 DNA is TGCAGTGCTAGACACCCAGGGGGGAATGAAAAACTGTTTTTT.

The V and J genes are TRBV3-1 and TRBJ1-2; unclear D gene. The CDR3 consists of 13 residues. Germline V gene data show CDR1 as LGHDT and CDR2 as YNNKEL (reference sequence). Trimming removed 1 base from V and 4 bases from J, with 7 bases in between. The chain's CDR3 is CASSQGFGYGYTF. The CDR3 DNA is TGTGCCAGCAGCCAAGGATTTGGCTATGGCTACACCTTC.

Remarks on this clonotype: One end of the junction does not line up with germline, which may come from a read error. The chain couples TRBV12-3 or TRBV12-4 to TRBJ1-6; a possible D gene is TRBD1 (6 bases). The CDR3 sequence is 17 residues long. The CDR3 loop reads CPSSLQGLSLYNSPLHF. The DNA for the CDR3 is TGTCCCAGCAGTCTACAGGGACTTTCCTTATATAATTCACCCCTCCACTTT.

The chain recombines TRBV7-9 with TRBJ2-1; 9 nucleotides align to TRBD1. The V gene's germline CDR1 is SEHNR and CDR2 FQNEAQ (reference sequence). The junction had 6 bases not matched to a gene; V was cut back by 4 bases and J by 14 bases. CDR3 length: 12 residues. In nucleotides, the CDR3 is TGTGCCAGCAGCTCTGGGGACAGGGTCGAGTTCTTC. It specifies CASSSGDRVEFF.

This chain links TRBV27 with TRBJ1-1; TRBD1 aligns across 7 bases. The CDR3 has 13 amino acids. V shed 6 bases and J 5 bases; nucleotides not matched to a gene: 6. Germline V gene sequence: CDR1 MNHEY, CDR2 SMNVEV (reference sequence). The CDR3 sequence is CASSSDRQTEAFF. CDR3 DNA sequence: TGTGCCAGCAGCTCGGACAGGCAGACTGAAGCTTTCTTT.

This clonotype came up a few times. The chain employs TRBV25-1 and TRBJ2-2; D not certain. This CDR3 spans 15 amino acids. V lost 3 bases and J 3 bases, leaving 11 bases between the germline ends. The V gene's germline CDR1 is MGHDK and CDR2 SYGVNS. The CDR3 spells CASSEFPADTGELFF. CDR3 nucleotide sequence: TGTGCCAGCAGTGAGTTCCCGGCCGACACCGGGGAGCTGTTTTTT.